This T cell receptor beta chain was obtained from a study of radiotherapy plus CTLA-4 blockade in lung cancer. Points from the study as a whole: An expansion of tumor-derived TCR clones occurred in blood after radiotherapy plus ipilimumab. Early blood T cell clone dynamics, with interferon-beta, were reported to best predict response.

The count of this clone is one. Its antigen is still unknown. Germline-derived CDR1 and CDR2 are MNHEY and SVGAGI. The CDR3 has 16 residues. V trimming: 4 bases; J trimming: 5 bases; junction bases outside the gene matches: 9. Focal radiation plus CTLA-4 blockade with ipilimumab was administered to patients who had chemo-refractory metastatic non-small-cell lung cancer. The protocol was immunoSEQ multiplex PCR, while the TCRdb copy is restricted to in-frame clones and leaves out a portion. The data hold 60,000 or so clones, with 77% observed a single time. This TCR came from a human donor with non-small cell lung cancer who had a partial response to radiotherapy plus ipilimumab. The sequences come from peripheral blood, collected from a patient treated with radiotherapy plus ipilimumab. The chain joins TRBV6-5 to TRBJ1-5; TRBD1 agrees at 9 bases. The DNA for the CDR3 is TGTGCCAGCAGTTCGCGGACAGGGGCTTCTTATCAGCCCCAGCATTTT. It specifies CASSSRTGASYQPQHF.